The entry that follows covers one T cell receptor (beta chain) sequence. Antigen specificity is unknown. With 6 bases clipped from V and 10 bases from J, the junction kept 7 bases outside the gene matches. Germline values: CDR1 SQVTM, CDR2 ANQGSEA. This CDR3 has 11 residues. Generated by immunoSEQ multiplex PCR, the TCRdb table keeps only in-frame clones and is missing some. This table holds approximately 88,000 clones, under 95% found once. This entry comes from a study of T cell responses to AZD1222 COVID-19 vaccine. Overall study context: It was second doses at about 4 or about 12 weeks that were pooled.

Study-wide results and caveats: Seropositivity was recorded at baseline in only a handful of AZD1222 recipients. Repertoires were obtained only post-peak T cell response. White British people made up most donors, females outnumbered males, and clonal diversity was possibly underestimated.

The rearrangement uses TRBV29-1 and TRBJ1-1; 8 bases fit TRBD1. The sequences come from peripheral blood, collected on day 0 of AZD1222 vaccination. This TCR derives from an adult in good health. The CDR3 region is CSVVQGVRAFF. CDR3 sequence (DNA): TGCAGCGTCGTACAGGGGGTCAGAGCTTTCTTT.